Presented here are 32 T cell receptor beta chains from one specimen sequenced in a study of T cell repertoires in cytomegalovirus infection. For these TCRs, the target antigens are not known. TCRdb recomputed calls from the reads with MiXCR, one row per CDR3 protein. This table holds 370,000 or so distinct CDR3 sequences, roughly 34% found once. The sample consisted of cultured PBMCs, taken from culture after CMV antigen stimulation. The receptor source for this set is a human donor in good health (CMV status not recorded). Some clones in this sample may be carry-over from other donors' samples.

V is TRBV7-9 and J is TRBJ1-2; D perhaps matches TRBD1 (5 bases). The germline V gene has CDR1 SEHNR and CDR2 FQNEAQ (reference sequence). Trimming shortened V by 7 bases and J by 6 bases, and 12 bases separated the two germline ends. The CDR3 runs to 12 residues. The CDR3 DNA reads TGTGCCAGCACCAATCCGACAGATGGCTACACCTTC. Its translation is CASTNPTDGYTF.

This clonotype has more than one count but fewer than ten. This CDR3 is CASSSFSGRAIYEQYF. The CDR3 DNA follows: TGTGCCAGCAGTTCCTTTAGCGGGAGGGCGATATACGAGCAGTACTTC. J is TRBJ2-7 and V is TRBV28, with 11 bases matching TRBD2. The germline V gene has CDR1 MDHEN and CDR2 SYDVKM. V shed 4 bases, J shed 4 bases, and the junction held 9 bases outside the gene matches. The CDR3 is 16 residues long.

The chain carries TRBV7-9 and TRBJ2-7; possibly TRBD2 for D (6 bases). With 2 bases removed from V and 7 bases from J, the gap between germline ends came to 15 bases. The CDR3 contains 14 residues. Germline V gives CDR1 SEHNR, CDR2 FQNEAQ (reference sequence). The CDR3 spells CASSLLYGSNEQYF. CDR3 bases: TGTGCCAGCAGCTTACTTTACGGGAGTAATGAGCAGTACTTC.

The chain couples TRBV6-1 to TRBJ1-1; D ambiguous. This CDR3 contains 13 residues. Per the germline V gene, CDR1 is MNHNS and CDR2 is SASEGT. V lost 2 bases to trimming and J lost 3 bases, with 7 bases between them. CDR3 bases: TGTGCCAGCAGTGAACCCGGGGACACTGAAGCTTTCTTT. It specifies CASSEPGDTEAFF.

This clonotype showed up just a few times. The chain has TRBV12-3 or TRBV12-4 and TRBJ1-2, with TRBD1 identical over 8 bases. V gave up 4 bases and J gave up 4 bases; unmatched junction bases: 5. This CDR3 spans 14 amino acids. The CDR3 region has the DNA TGTGCCAGCAGTTCCCAAACAGGGGGCTATGGCTACACCTTC. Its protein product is CASSSQTGGYGYTF.

This CDR3 reads CASSLQTYTGELFF. The CDR3 DNA sequence: TGTGCCAGCAGTTTACAGACGTACACCGGGGAGCTGTTTTTT. V is TRBV12-3 or TRBV12-4 and J is TRBJ2-2; no definite D call. V lost 2 bases to trimming and J lost 3 bases, with 7 bases between them. The CDR3 has 14 residues.

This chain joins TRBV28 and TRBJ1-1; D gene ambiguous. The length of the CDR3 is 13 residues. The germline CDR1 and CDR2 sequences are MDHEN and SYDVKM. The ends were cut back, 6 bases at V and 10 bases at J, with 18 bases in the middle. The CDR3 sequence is CASRSLDREGAFF. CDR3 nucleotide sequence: TGTGCCAGCAGATCCTTGGACCGGGAGGGAGCTTTCTTT.

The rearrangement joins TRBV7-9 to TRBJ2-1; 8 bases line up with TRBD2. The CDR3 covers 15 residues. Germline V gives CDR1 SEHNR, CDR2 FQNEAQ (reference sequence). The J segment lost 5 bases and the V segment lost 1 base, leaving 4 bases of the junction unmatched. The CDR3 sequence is CASSLVGSGNNEQFF. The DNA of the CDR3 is TGTGCCAGCAGCTTAGTCGGTAGCGGGAACAATGAGCAGTTCTTC.

CDR3 amino acids: CASQPMLAGGTGELFF. In nucleotides, the CDR3 is TGTGCCAGTCAGCCTATGCTAGCGGGAGGCACCGGGGAGCTGTTTTTT. This chain joins TRBV19 and TRBJ2-2, with 11 bases aligning to TRBD2. The CDR3 is 16 residues long. Germline values: CDR1 LNHDA, CDR2 SQIVND (reference sequence). V gave up 8 bases and J gave up 4 bases; unmatched junction bases: 9. The entire variable domain, with the rest obtained from reference TRBV19 and TRBJ2-2, is as follows: DGGITQSPKYLFRKEGQNVTLSCEQNLNHDAMYWYRQDPGQGLRLIYYSQIVNDFQKGDIAEGYSVSREKKESFPLTVTSAQKNPTAFYLCASQPMLAGGTGELFFGEGSRLTVL.

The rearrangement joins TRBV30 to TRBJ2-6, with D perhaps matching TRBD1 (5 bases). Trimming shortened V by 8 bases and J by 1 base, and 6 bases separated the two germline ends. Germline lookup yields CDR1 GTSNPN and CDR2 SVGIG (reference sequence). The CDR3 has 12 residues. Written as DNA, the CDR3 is TGTGCCGGGGCGTCTGGGGCCAACGTCCTGACTTTC. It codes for CAGASGANVLTF.

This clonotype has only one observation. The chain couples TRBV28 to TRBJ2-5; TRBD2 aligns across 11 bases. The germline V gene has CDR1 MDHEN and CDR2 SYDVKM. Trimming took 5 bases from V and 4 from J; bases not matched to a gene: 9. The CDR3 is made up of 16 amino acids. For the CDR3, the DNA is TGTGCCAGCAGTCTACCTACTAGCGGGAGCGGAGAGACCCAGTACTTC. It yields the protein CASSLPTSGSGETQYF.

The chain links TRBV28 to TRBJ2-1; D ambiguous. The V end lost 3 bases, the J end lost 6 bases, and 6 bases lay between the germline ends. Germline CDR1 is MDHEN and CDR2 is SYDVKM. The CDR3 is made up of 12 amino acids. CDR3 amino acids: CASSFLRNEQFF. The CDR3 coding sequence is TGTGCCAGCAGTTTCCTCCGCAATGAGCAGTTCTTC.

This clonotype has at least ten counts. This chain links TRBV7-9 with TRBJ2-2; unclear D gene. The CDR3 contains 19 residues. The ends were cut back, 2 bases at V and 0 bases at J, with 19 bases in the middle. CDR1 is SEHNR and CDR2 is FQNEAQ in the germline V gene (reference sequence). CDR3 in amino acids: CASSLSLRQRGANTGELFF. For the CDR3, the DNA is TGTGCCAGCAGCTTATCTTTGCGACAAAGAGGAGCGAACACCGGGGAGCTGTTTTTT.

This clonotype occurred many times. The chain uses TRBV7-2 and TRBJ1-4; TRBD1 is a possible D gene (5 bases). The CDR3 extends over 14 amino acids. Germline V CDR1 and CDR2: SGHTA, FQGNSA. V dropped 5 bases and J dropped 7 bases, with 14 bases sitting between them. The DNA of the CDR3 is TGTGCCAGCAGCCCTGGGGGGGTTCTTGAAAAACTGTTTTTT. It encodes CASSPGGVLEKLFF.

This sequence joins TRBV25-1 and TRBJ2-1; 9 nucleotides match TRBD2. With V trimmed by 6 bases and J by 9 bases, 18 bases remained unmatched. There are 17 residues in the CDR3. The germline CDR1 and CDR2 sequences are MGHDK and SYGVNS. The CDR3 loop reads CASSGLANSLGIGEQFF. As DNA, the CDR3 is TGTGCCAGCAGCGGACTAGCGAACAGTCTCGGGATCGGTGAGCAGTTCTTC.

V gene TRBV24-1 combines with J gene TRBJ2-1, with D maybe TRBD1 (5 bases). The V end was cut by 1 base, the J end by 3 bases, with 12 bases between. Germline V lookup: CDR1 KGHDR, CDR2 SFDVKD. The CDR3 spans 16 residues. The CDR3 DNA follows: TGTGCCACCAGTGATTTCGTAAGGGGAAGCTACAATGAGCAGTTCTTC. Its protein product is CATSDFVRGSYNEQFF.

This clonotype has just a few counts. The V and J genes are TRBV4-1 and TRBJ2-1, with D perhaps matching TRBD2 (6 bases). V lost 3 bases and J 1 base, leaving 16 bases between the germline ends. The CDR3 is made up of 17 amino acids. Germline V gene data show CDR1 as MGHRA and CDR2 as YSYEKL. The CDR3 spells CASSHVAVGRSYNEQFF. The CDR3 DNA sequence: TGCGCCAGCAGCCACGTAGCGGTGGGGCGATCCTACAATGAGCAGTTCTTC.

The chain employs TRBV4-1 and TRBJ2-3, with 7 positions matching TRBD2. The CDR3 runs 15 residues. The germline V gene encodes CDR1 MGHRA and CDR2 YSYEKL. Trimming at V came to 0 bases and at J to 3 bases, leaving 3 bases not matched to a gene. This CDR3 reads CASSQDRRETDTQYF. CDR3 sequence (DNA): TGCGCCAGCAGCCAAGACCGGCGGGAGACAGATACGCAGTATTTT.

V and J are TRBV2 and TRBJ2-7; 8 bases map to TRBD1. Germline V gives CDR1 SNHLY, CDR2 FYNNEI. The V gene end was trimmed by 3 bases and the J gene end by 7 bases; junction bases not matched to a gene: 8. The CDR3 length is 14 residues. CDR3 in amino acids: CASSDRTGTGEQYF. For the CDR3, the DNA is TGTGCCAGCAGTGATCGAACAGGGACAGGAGAGCAGTACTTC.

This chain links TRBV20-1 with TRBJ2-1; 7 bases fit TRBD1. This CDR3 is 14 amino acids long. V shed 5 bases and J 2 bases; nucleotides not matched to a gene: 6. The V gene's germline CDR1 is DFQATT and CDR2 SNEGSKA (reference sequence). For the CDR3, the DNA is TGCAGTGCTGTACCGACAGGGCCCTACAATGAGCAGTTCTTC. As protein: CSAVPTGPYNEQFF.

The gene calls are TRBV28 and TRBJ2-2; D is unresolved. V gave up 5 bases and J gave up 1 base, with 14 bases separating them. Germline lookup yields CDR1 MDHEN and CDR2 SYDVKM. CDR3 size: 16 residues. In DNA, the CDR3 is TGTGCCAGCAGTATCCCGGTAGGGATGAACACCGGGGAGCTGTTTTTT. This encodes CASSIPVGMNTGELFF.

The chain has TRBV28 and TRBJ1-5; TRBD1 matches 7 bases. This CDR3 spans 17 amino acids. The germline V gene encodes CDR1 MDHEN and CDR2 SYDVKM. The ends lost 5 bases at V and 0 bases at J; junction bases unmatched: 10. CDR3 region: CASSITGQAYSNQPQHF. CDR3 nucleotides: TGTGCCAGCAGTATAACCGGACAGGCTTATAGCAATCAGCCCCAGCATTTT.

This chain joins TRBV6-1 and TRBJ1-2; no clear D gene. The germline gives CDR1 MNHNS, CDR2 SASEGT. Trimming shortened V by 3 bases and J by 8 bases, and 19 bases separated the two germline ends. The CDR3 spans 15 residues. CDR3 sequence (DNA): TGTGCCAGCAGTGAGAACGCAGGAGGGATAAGGGGCTACACCTTC. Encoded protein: CASSENAGGIRGYTF.

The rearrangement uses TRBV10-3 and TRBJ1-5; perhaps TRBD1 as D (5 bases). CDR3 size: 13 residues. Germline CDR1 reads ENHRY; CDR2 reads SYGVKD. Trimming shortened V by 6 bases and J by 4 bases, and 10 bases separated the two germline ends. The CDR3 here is CAISGTENQPQHF. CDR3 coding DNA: TGTGCCATCAGCGGGACGGAAAATCAGCCCCAGCATTTT.

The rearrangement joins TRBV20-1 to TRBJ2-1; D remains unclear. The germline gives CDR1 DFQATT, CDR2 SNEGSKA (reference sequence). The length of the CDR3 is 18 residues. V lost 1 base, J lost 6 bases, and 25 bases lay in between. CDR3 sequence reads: CSARVNLGLRSPRNEQFF. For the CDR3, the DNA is TGCAGTGCTAGAGTCAACCTTGGCTTAAGATCCCCCCGCAATGAGCAGTTCTTC.

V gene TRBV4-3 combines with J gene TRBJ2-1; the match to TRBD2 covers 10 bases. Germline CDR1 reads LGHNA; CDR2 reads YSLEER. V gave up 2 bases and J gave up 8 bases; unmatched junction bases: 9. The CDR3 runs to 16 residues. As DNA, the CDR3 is TGCGCCAGCAGCCAATTACCTAGCGGGAGAGGCGATGAGCAGTTCTTC. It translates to CASSQLPSGRGDEQFF.

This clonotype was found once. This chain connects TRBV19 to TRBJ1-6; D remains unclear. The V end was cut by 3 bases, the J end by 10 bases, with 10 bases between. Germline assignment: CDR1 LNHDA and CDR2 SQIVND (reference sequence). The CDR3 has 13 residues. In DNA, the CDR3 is TGTGCCAGTAGTATGCTGCCATGGTCACCCCTCCACTTT. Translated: CASSMLPWSPLHF.

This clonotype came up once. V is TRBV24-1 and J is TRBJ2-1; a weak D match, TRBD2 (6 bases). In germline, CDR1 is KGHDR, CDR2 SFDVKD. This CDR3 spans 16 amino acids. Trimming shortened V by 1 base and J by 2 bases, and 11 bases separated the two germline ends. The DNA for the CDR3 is TGTGCCACCAGTGATTTAGCGGGTGGTCCCTACAATGAGCAGTTCTTC. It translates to CATSDLAGGPYNEQFF.

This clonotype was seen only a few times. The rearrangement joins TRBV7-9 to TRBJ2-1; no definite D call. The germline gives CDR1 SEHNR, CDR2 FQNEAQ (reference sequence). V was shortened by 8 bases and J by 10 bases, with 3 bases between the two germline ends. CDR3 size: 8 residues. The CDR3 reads CASGEQFF. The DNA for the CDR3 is TGTGCCAGCGGCGAGCAGTTCTTC.

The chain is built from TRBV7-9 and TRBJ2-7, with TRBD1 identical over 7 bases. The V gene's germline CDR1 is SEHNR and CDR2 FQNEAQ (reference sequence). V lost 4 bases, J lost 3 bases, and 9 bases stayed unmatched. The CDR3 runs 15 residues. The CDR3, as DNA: TGTGCCAGCAGCTCGGGACAGAATTTCCTCTACGAGCAGTACTTC. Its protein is CASSSGQNFLYEQYF. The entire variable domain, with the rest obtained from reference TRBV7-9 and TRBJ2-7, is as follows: DTGVSQNPRHKITKRGQNVTFRCDPISEHNRLYWYRQTLGQGPEFLTYFQNEAQLEKSRLLSDRFSAERPKGSFSTLEIQRTEQGDSAMYLCASSSGQNFLYEQYFGPGTRLTVT.

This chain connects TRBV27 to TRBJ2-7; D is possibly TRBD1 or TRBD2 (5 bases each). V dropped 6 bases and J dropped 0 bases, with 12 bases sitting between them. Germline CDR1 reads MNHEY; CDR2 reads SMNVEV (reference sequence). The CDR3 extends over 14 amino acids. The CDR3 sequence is CASSPGTASYEQYV. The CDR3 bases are TGTGCCAGCAGCCCCGGGACGGCCTCCTACGAGCAGTACGTC.

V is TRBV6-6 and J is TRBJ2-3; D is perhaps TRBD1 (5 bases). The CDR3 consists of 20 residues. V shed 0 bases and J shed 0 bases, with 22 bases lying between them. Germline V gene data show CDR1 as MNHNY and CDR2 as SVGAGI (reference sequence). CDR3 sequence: CASSYSITGLRTLSTDTQYF. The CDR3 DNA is TGTGCCAGCAGTTACTCGATAACAGGTCTTCGAACCTTGAGCACAGATACGCAGTATTTT.